Many counts were recorded for the clone carrying this TCR beta chain. Its target is unknown. The source of the sample is a study of T cells in Graves' hyperthyroidism and ophthalmopathy. General study points: Ophthalmopathy, which appeared later, was predicted by the model a median roughly 6.6 months before onset. Among clonotypes expanded in thyroid above 0.001, most were also found in blood.

The germline V gene encodes CDR1 DFQATT and CDR2 SNEGSKA (reference sequence). V dropped 0 bases and J dropped 9 bases, with 12 bases sitting between them. This CDR3 is built from 12 residues. Blood sampling occurred at first hyperthyroidism diagnosis, ahead of any ophthalmopathy symptoms. PBMCs were obtained from 9 to 10 ml fresh peripheral blood. RNA transcripts gave rise to amplified TCR beta CDR3 regions. TCR CDR3 regions were first amplified by RT-PCR with HTBI primers. TCRdb reprocessed the multiplex PCR reads via MiXCR and lists one record per CDR3 protein. The table lists fewer than 400,000 distinct CDR3 sequences, less than 20% of them singletons.

The sequence derives from a young woman with Graves' hyperthyroidism that later progressed to Graves' ophthalmopathy. The V call is TRBV20-1, the J call TRBJ2-7, with D unresolved. Source material: blood. The DNA for the CDR3 is TGCAGTGCTAGAGATGGGCCACCGGGGCAGTACTTC. It is translated as CSARDGPPGQYF.